What follows are 18 T cell receptor beta chains derived from one specimen sequenced in a study of read filtering for tumor transcriptome and immune sequencing (dated by TCRdb to the early 2020s). The run used an Illumina HiSeq 4000. TCR libraries were constructed from roughly 360 ng RNA using the Immunoverse kit, and molecular barcoded adaptors covering alpha/delta and beta/gamma chains were employed. TCRdb ran its own pipeline on the public reads, namely fastp trimming at Q25 and MiXCR clone calling, and kept in-frame beta chains. Here each entry gathers all rows of one CDR3 protein and keeps the most common genes and DNA. The sample table holds fewer than 100,000 distinct CDR3 sequences, of which roughly 12% were seen once. The ten largest clonotypes hold approximately 15% of the sample. Sequencing input: a population of CD138-negative cells sorted from bone marrow. The sample's cell subset or site label is to be understood as: bone marrow mononuclear cells depleted of CD138+ plasma/myeloma cells by negative magnetic selection. Receptors originate from a donor at least 40 years old with multiple myeloma.

This clonotype was recorded many times. V and J are TRBV24-1 and TRBJ2-5; 11 bases are a match to TRBD2. J gave up 5 bases and V 2 bases, and 3 bases lay outside the gene matches. The CDR3 sequence is 15 residues long. Germline V gene data show CDR1 as KGHDR and CDR2 as SFDVKD. This CDR3 reads CATSDSRTSGETQYF. CDR3 bases: TGTGCCACCAGTGATTCGCGGACTAGCGGGGAGACCCAGTACTTC.

This clonotype showed up many times. This chain connects TRBV7-9 to TRBJ2-7; the D is unclear. The germline gives CDR1 SEHNR, CDR2 FQNEAQ (reference sequence). With 5 bases removed from V and 0 bases from J, the gap between germline ends came to 8 bases. The CDR3 loop spans 13 amino acids. CDR3: CASSRESSYEQYF. CDR3 bases: TGTGCCAGCAGCCGTGAAAGCTCCTACGAGCAGTACTTC.

This clonotype showed up many times. V is TRBV6-5 and J is TRBJ1-2, with D perhaps matching TRBD1 (6 bases). This CDR3 has 15 amino acids. Germline assignment: CDR1 MNHEY and CDR2 SVGAGI. Trimming took 0 bases from V and 8 from J, leaving 16 bases between them. The CDR3 reads CASSYSAHQGHGYTF. In DNA, the CDR3 is TGTGCCAGCAGTTACTCGGCTCATCAGGGACACGGCTACACCTTC.

Ten or more counts support this clonotype. V gene TRBV20-1 combines with J gene TRBJ2-3; unclear D gene. Germline V gene lookup returns CDR1 DFQATT and CDR2 SNEGSKA (reference sequence). V shed 3 bases and J shed 2 bases, with 18 bases lying between them. There are 16 residues in the CDR3. The CDR3 DNA follows: TGCAGTGCTAGGAACGCCCAGCATCGGCCCACAGATACGCAGTATTTT. This translates into CSARNAQHRPTDTQYF.

This clonotype appeared a few times. A single base separates this from a much larger clone, so it may be a read error. The chain has TRBV7-9 and TRBJ2-2, with no clear D. The CDR3 contains 13 residues. Germline-derived CDR1 and CDR2 are SEHNR and FQNEAQ (reference sequence). The CDR3 sequence: CASILEVTGELFF. In DNA form, the CDR3 reads TGTGCCAGCATCTTAGAGGTCACCGGGGAGCTGTTTTTT.

This clonotype has ten or more counts. DNA for the CDR3: TGTGCCAGCTCACTAAACAGGGGGCAGAACACTGAAGCTTTCTTT. Its protein product is CASSLNRGQNTEAFF. The J gene is TRBJ1-1, the V gene TRBV18, with 9 bases that match TRBD1. The CDR3 is 15 amino acids. V was pared by 4 bases and J by 1 base, with 4 bases of the junction left unmatched. The germline CDR1 and CDR2 sequences are KGHSH and LQKENI.

This clonotype has a count of ten or more. The chain carries TRBV20-1 and TRBJ1-4; D uncertain. The V and J ends lost 0 bases and 8 bases respectively, with 13 bases between them. The germline CDR1 and CDR2 sequences are DFQATT and SNEGSKA (reference sequence). The CDR3 has 14 residues. CDR3 nucleotides: TGCAGTGCTAGAGATCCTCGGACGGCCGAAAAACTGTTTTTT. Amino acids: CSARDPRTAEKLFF.

A remark on this clonotype: A much more abundant neighbour one base away suggests this may be a read error. The rearrangement uses TRBV28 and TRBJ2-7; TRBD1 aligns across 8 bases. The J segment lost 1 base and the V segment lost 8 bases, leaving 7 bases of the junction unmatched. From germline, CDR1 is MDHEN and CDR2 SYDVKM. The length of the CDR3 is 14 residues. The CDR3 sequence is CASGRQGASYEQYF. The CDR3 nucleotides read TGTGCCAGCGGAAGGCAGGGGGCTTCCTACGAGCAGTACTTC.

This clonotype was picked up many times. The rearrangement joins TRBV2 to TRBJ1-2, with 10 positions matching TRBD1. V gave up 4 bases and J gave up 0 bases; unmatched junction bases: 8. This CDR3 comprises 17 residues. The germline CDR1 and CDR2 sequences are SNHLY and FYNNEI. The CDR3 bases are TGTGCCAGCAGTGGGGGGGGACAGGGGATGGCTAACTATGGCTACACCTTC. It translates to CASSGGGQGMANYGYTF.

This clonotype has a count of ten or more. The gene calls are TRBV2 and TRBJ2-5, with D perhaps TRBD2 (6 bases). The CDR3 is made up of 13 amino acids. CDR1 SNHLY and CDR2 FYNNEI come from the germline V gene. Trimming removed 8 bases at V and 3 bases at J, with 13 bases between. The CDR3 sequence: CASGREREETQYF. The CDR3 bases are TGTGCCAGCGGTAGAGAGCGGGAAGAGACCCAGTACTTC. Drawing the rest from reference TRBV2 and TRBJ2-5, the complete variable domain is EPEVTQTPSHQVTQMGQEVILRCVPISNHLYFYWYRQILGQKVEFLVSFYNNEISEKSEIFDDQFSVERPDGSNFTLKIRSTKLEDSAMYFCASGREREETQYFGPGTRLLVL.

This clonotype was counted many times. This sequence joins TRBV6-2 or TRBV6-3 and TRBJ2-1, with 8 positions matching TRBD1. The CDR3 runs to 15 residues. J was trimmed by 4 bases and V by 5 bases; bases with no gene match: 7. Germline V CDR1 and CDR2: MNHEY, SVGEGT. The CDR3 here is CASSQGAGIYNEQFF. The CDR3 nucleotides read TGTGCCAGCAGTCAGGGGGCGGGGATATACAATGAGCAGTTCTTC.

This clonotype was found many times. CDR3 coding DNA: TGTGCCAGCAGCCCATACCCCTATGGCTTTAGCTCCTACGAGCAGTACTTC. Translation: CASSPYPYGFSSYEQYF. J is TRBJ2-7 and V is TRBV7-9; the D is unclear. Germline lookup yields CDR1 SEHNR and CDR2 FQNEAQ (reference sequence). This CDR3 is built from 17 residues. Trimming stripped 5 bases from V and 0 bases from J, with 20 bases between.

The chain joins TRBV5-6 to TRBJ2-5, with D hard to call. In germline, CDR1 is SGHDT, CDR2 YYEEEE. Trimming cost V 0 bases and J 1 base, with 10 bases left between them. This CDR3 contains 15 residues. CDR3 sequence (DNA): TGTGCCAGCAGCTTGGCCCTAGGTTTCCAAGAGACCCAGTACTTC. Residues: CASSLALGFQETQYF.

This clonotype was picked up many times. Here the CDR3 reads CASSQEGVDSSITYEQYF. The CDR3 bases are TGTGCCAGCAGCCAAGAGGGGGTGGACTCCTCCATAACCTACGAGCAGTACTTC. The chain uses TRBV4-2 and TRBJ2-7; D assignment may be TRBD1 or TRBD2 (5 bases each). The CDR3 has 18 amino acids. The germline gives CDR1 LGHNA, CDR2 YNFKEQ. V lost 0 bases and J 2 bases, leaving 20 bases between the germline ends.

This clonotype has a count of ten or more. The rearrangement links TRBV20-1 to TRBJ2-3; 9 bases match TRBD2. CDR1 DFQATT and CDR2 SNEGSKA come from the germline V gene (reference sequence). This CDR3 has 14 amino acids. The junction had 7 bases not matched to a gene; V was cut back by 5 bases and J by 4 bases. This CDR3 reads CSARLAGSPDTQYF. The CDR3 coding sequence is TGCAGTGCTCGTCTAGCGGGAAGTCCAGATACGCAGTATTTT.

The sample holds a few counts of this clonotype. A much bigger clone sits one base away, suggesting this may be a read error. The V call is TRBV6-2 or TRBV6-3, the J call TRBJ2-6, with unresolved D. The ends were cut back, 0 bases at V and 4 bases at J, with 7 bases in the middle. Germline CDR1 reads MNHEY; CDR2 reads SVGEGT. This CDR3 spans 15 amino acids. CDR3 sequence: CASSYSRAGANVLTF. CDR3 nucleotide sequence: TGTGCCAGCAGTTACTCTAGGGCGGGGGCCAACGTCCTGACTTTC.

With respect to this clonotype: Possible read error: a much larger clone is one base away. The chain has TRBV4-1 and TRBJ2-1; 12 bases map to TRBD2. This CDR3 has 15 amino acids. Per germline, CDR1 MGHRA and CDR2 YSYEKL. The DNA for the CDR3 is TGCGCCAGCAGCCATCGGACTAGCGGGAAGAATGGGCAGTTCTTC. Encoded protein: CASSHRTSGKNGQFF.

To note about this clonotype: The junction shows a germline mismatch at one end, possibly a read error. This rearrangement joins TRBV20-1 to TRBJ2-1, with a possible D match to TRBD2 (5 bases). This CDR3 contains 14 residues. CDR1 is DFQATT, CDR2 SNEGSKA, per germline (reference sequence). This chain's CDR3 is CSWESRSSYDEQFF. As DNA, the CDR3 is TGCAGTTGGGAGTCCCGAAGCTCCTACGATGAGCAGTTCTTC.